The T cell receptor beta chain described here comes from a study of blood T cell repertoires in COVID-19. Looking at the study overall: Acute-phase and convalescent COVID-19 samples originated in the United States, Italy and Spain. PBMCs, B-cell-depleted T cells, or T cells provided the cDNA or gDNA that made up the material.

The method was immunoSEQ multiplex PCR; TCRdb's version includes in-frame clones alone and lacks a portion of them. The sample yields roughly 200,000 clones, 86% seen once. The CDR3 totals 14 residues. Trimming took 3 bases from V and 0 from J, leaving 5 bases between them. Germline-derived CDR1 and CDR2 are KGHSH and LQKENI. This sequence originates from a woman in her thirties or forties in a cohort exposed to, infected with or recovered from COVID-19 (not recorded which). The specimen was PBMCs or T cells enriched from blood (not recorded which). The chain carries TRBV18 and TRBJ1-4; D gene unclear. The CDR3 protein is CASSPTATNEKLFF. DNA for the CDR3: TGTGCCAGCTCACCTACTGCAACTAATGAAAAACTGTTTTTT.